What follows describes a single T cell receptor beta chain. TCRdb's table, derived via immunoSEQ multiplex PCR, lists solely in-frame clones and lacks some. This table has around 50,000 clones, roughly 88% appearing once. This sample is drawn from a study of a mutant IDH1 vaccine in newly diagnosed glioma. Overall study context: It was radiotherapy, temozolomide, or both that patients received previously, with most receiving both.

The CDR3 spans 18 residues. Germline CDR1 and CDR2: MGHRA and YSYEKL. The V gene end was trimmed by 3 bases and the J gene end by 4 bases; junction bases not matched to a gene: 11. Time point: baseline, week 1 (first vaccination visit). As to treatment: pre-vaccination baseline after standard-of-care therapy. Material: PBMCs, obtained from a glioma patient treated with radiotherapy, temozolomide or both. The V call is TRBV4-1, the J call TRBJ2-2; 10 bases are shared with TRBD1. The clonotype originates from a middle-aged man with glioma. CDR3 amino acids: CASSHLDRGRSGTGELFF. Written as DNA, the CDR3 is TGCGCCAGCAGCCACCTTGACAGGGGGCGATCGGGCACCGGGGAGCTGTTTTTT.